This entry lists 19 T cell receptor beta chains sequenced from one sample in a study of Graves' ophthalmopathy and Graves' hyperthyroidism. TCR beta CDR3 amplification used RNA transcripts. The authors performed first-round RT-PCR with HTBI primers and then a second-round multiplex PCR. TCRdb reprocessed the multiplex PCR reads with MiXCR, giving one entry per CDR3 protein. This table has more than 1,000,000 distinct CDR3 sequences, about 40% appearing once. Sequencing input: peripheral blood or thyroid tissue (not recorded which). Receptor source: an adult man with Graves' hyperthyroidism.

This chain connects TRBV3-1 to TRBJ1-5, with 8 positions matching TRBD1. Germline V gene sequence: CDR1 LGHDT, CDR2 YNNKEL (reference sequence). J lost 4 bases, V lost 1 base, and 3 bases had no gene match. CDR3 length equals 15 residues. The CDR3 protein is CASSQGGQGNQPQHF. The CDR3 DNA follows: TGTGCCAGCAGCCAAGGTGGACAGGGTAATCAGCCCCAGCATTTT.

Comment on this clonotype: This is likely a read error, given that the CDR3 carries no conserved phenylalanine or tryptophan at its end. The J gene is TRBJ2-7, the V gene TRBV11-2; TRBD1 is a possible D gene (8 bases). The CDR3 has 15 residues. Germline V gene sequence: CDR1 SGHAT, CDR2 FQNNGV. V was shortened by 6 bases and J by 6 bases, with 21 bases between the two germline ends. CDR3 sequence (DNA): TGTGCCAGCAGTTTCTGGACAGGGAGGGTCAGCGAGCAGTACCTC. It encodes CASSFWTGRVSEQYL.

In this sample, this clonotype turned up many times. The rearrangement links TRBV29-1 to TRBJ1-1, with 10 bases identical to TRBD1. CDR3 length: 13 residues. The V segment lost 6 bases and the J segment 7 bases; nucleotides outside the gene matches: 8. Germline loops: CDR1 SQVTM, CDR2 ANQGSEA. The CDR3 spells CSVDRGQSNEAFF. The CDR3 coding sequence is TGCAGCGTAGACAGGGGGCAGAGCAATGAAGCTTTCTTT. Full variable domain (missing parts from reference TRBV29-1 and TRBJ1-1): SAVISQKPSRDICQRGTSLTIQCQVDSQVTMMFWYRQQPGQSLTLIATANQGSEATYESGFVIDKFPISRPNLTFSTLTVSNMSPEDSSIYLCSVDRGQSNEAFFGQGTRLTVV.

This clonotype was seen a few times. The chain couples TRBV4-3 to TRBJ2-2; D possibly corresponds to TRBD1 (5 bases). V lost 0 bases and J 4 bases, leaving 15 bases between the germline ends. This CDR3 has 17 amino acids. Germline lookup yields CDR1 LGHNA and CDR2 YSLEER. In DNA, the CDR3 is TGCGCCAGCAGCCAAGAAGGGGCGCACACAGCCACCGGGGAGCTGTTTTTT. Residues: CASSQEGAHTATGELFF.

At least ten counts were recorded for this clonotype. The J gene is TRBJ2-7, the V gene TRBV7-3, with D possibly TRBD2 on 5 matching bases. Germline lookup yields CDR1 SGHTA and CDR2 FQGTGA. This CDR3 is built from 13 residues. The V and J ends lost 5 bases and 3 bases respectively, with 11 bases between them. The CDR3 DNA follows: TGTGCCAGCAGCATAGAGGGAGACTACGAGCAGTACTTC. As protein: CASSIEGDYEQYF. Supplemented by reference TRBV7-3 and TRBJ2-7, the full variable domain reads GAGVSQTPSNKVTEKGKYVELRCDPISGHTALYWYRQSLGQGPEFLIYFQGTGAADDSGLPNDRFFAVRPEGSVSTLKIQRTERGDSAVYLCASSIEGDYEQYFGPGTRLTVT.

This clonotype was detected only once. This chain links TRBV19 with TRBJ1-5, with 10 bases matching TRBD1. Trimming took 7 bases from V and 4 from J; bases not matched to a gene: 7. Germline V gives CDR1 LNHDA, CDR2 SQIVND (reference sequence). This CDR3 is built from 15 residues. DNA of the CDR3: TGTGCCAGTACCCCCCGGACAGGGGGAAATCAGCCCCAGCATTTT. This codes for CASTPRTGGNQPQHF.

This chain links TRBV7-2 with TRBJ1-3, with D possibly matching TRBD1 (5 bases). Germline loops: CDR1 SGHTA, CDR2 FQGNSA. The CDR3 sequence is 15 residues long. Trimming left V 6 bases short and J 3 bases short, with 15 bases between. CDR3 DNA sequence: TGTGCCAGCAGGAATACAGGCGGGGGTGGAAACACCATATATTTT. Its protein product is CASRNTGGGGNTIYF.

The chain recombines TRBV7-6 with TRBJ1-2, with no clear D. This CDR3 region has 14 residues. The V end lost 5 bases, the J end lost 6 bases, and 16 bases lay between the germline ends. Germline CDR1 is SGHVS and CDR2 is FNYEAQ. DNA of the CDR3: TGTGCCAGCAGCCCCCGGCAGGCACTTAATGGCTACACCTTC. It is translated as CASSPRQALNGYTF. The variable domain in full, with the rest retrieved from reference TRBV7-6 and TRBJ1-2, is GAGVSQSPRYKVTKRGQDVALRCDPISGHVSLYWYRQALGQGPEFLTYFNYEAQQDKSGLPNDRFSAERPEGSISTLTIQRTEQRDSAMYRCASSPRQALNGYTFGSGTRLTVV.

This clonotype was detected many times. This chain connects TRBV29-1 to TRBJ1-2; D is unclear. The CDR3 spans 14 residues. From germline, CDR1 is SQVTM and CDR2 ANQGSEA. Trimming removed 3 bases at V and 7 bases at J, with 18 bases between. The CDR3 protein is CSVDGRLTSRGYTF. In DNA, the CDR3 is TGCAGCGTTGATGGACGCCTAACCTCACGTGGCTACACCTTC.

The rearrangement links TRBV5-1 to TRBJ1-4; 9 bases line up with TRBD1. This CDR3 spans 15 amino acids. V lost 2 bases to trimming and J lost 5 bases; unmatched junction nucleotides: 4. CDR1 SGHRS and CDR2 YFSETQ come from the germline V gene. The CDR3 DNA sequence: TGCGCCAGCAGCTTACGGACAGGGGTAAATGAAAAACTGTTTTTT. It specifies CASSLRTGVNEKLFF.

V gene TRBV10-3 combines with J gene TRBJ1-6; 7 bases are shared with TRBD1. With 4 bases clipped from V and 8 bases from J, the junction kept 14 bases outside the gene matches. Per the germline V gene, CDR1 is ENHRY and CDR2 is SYGVKD. The CDR3 sequence is 17 residues long. The CDR3: CAISVRDRISGDSPLHF. In DNA, the CDR3 is TGTGCCATCAGTGTTCGGGACAGAATAAGTGGGGATTCACCCCTCCACTTT.

This clonotype was detected ten times or more. The V gene is TRBV7-2, the J gene TRBJ2-6, with D perhaps matching TRBD1 (5 bases). The germline gives CDR1 SGHTA, CDR2 FQGNSA. V lost 5 bases, J lost 4 bases, and 12 bases lay in between. The CDR3 has 15 residues. This chain's CDR3 is CASSPGHWGANVLTF. The CDR3 DNA reads TGTGCCAGCAGCCCCGGACACTGGGGGGCCAACGTCCTGACTTTC. Filled out from reference TRBV7-2 and TRBJ2-6, the complete variable domain reads GAGVSQSPSNKVTEKGKDVELRCDPISGHTALYWYRQSLGQGLEFLIYFQGNSAPDKSGLPSDRFSAERTGGSVSTLTIQRTQQEDSAVYLCASSPGHWGANVLTFGAGSRLTVL.

This clonotype was seen more than once but under ten times. The chain carries TRBV15 and TRBJ1-5; 7 nucleotides match TRBD1. Trimming took 2 bases from V and 5 from J; bases not matched to a gene: 6. The CDR3 length is 15 residues. The germline V gene encodes CDR1 LNHNV and CDR2 YYDKDF (reference sequence). The CDR3 DNA reads as TGTGCCACCAGCAGACCAGACAGGGAGCATCAGCCCCAGCATTTT. It codes for CATSRPDREHQPQHF.

This clonotype was detected ten times or more. The V gene is TRBV5-1, the J gene TRBJ1-4, with a weak D call TRBD1 (5 bases). This CDR3 region has 13 residues. The V gene lost 2 bases and the J gene lost 8 bases, with 10 bases spanning the gap. Germline CDR1 and CDR2: SGHRS and YFSETQ. DNA for the CDR3: TGCGCCAGCAGCTTACGGGGCGCCGAAAAACTGTTTTTT. Translation: CASSLRGAEKLFF.

The table lists this clonotype with many counts. The chain has TRBV20-1 and TRBJ1-2; D is perhaps TRBD1 (6 bases). The CDR3 has 12 amino acids. Germline values: CDR1 DFQATT, CDR2 SNEGSKA (reference sequence). Between the trimmed V and J ends, which lost 1 base and 8 bases, there was a span of 11 bases. Here the CDR3 DNA reads TGCAGTGCTAGAGGACAGGTTGGGGGCTACACCTTC. This translates into CSARGQVGGYTF.

This clonotype occurred many times. The V call is TRBV7-9, the J call TRBJ1-2; TRBD1 matches 7 bases. V lost 5 bases to trimming and J lost 4 bases; unmatched junction nucleotides: 7. The germline V gene has CDR1 SEHNR and CDR2 FQNEAQ (reference sequence). The CDR3 covers 14 residues. The CDR3 DNA reads as TGTGCCAGCAGCCCTAGGACAGGAGGCTATGGCTACACCTTC. It translates to CASSPRTGGYGYTF. Looking up the rest from reference TRBV7-9 and TRBJ1-2 gives the full variable domain: DTGVSQNPRHKITKRGQNVTFRCDPISEHNRLYWYRQTLGQGPEFLTYFQNEAQLEKSRLLSDRFSAERPKGSFSTLEIQRTEQGDSAMYLCASSPRTGGYGYTFGSGTRLTVV.

The gene calls are TRBV29-1 and TRBJ2-3; 7 bases agree with TRBD2. Losses at the gene ends were 4 bases for V and 4 bases for J; bases not matched to a gene: 8. CDR3 length equals 14 residues. Germline V gene sequence: CDR1 SQVTM, CDR2 ANQGSEA. The CDR3 reads CSVASAGVSDTQYF. As DNA, the CDR3 is TGCAGCGTTGCGAGCGCGGGAGTGTCAGATACGCAGTATTTT.

This clonotype was counted only a few times. The V call is TRBV20-1, the J call TRBJ1-4, with D maybe TRBD1 (6 bases). CDR3 size: 13 residues. Trimming cost V 5 bases and J 7 bases, with 14 bases left between them. Germline V gives CDR1 DFQATT, CDR2 SNEGSKA (reference sequence). The CDR3: CSAYRDVGEKLFF. The CDR3 bases are TGCAGTGCTTACAGGGATGTGGGTGAAAAACTGTTTTTT.

This clonotype was observed a few times. The V gene is TRBV7-2, the J gene TRBJ2-2; TRBD2 matches 8 bases. Germline CDR1 is SGHTA and CDR2 is FQGNSA. V shed 4 bases, J shed 2 bases, and the junction held 9 bases outside the gene matches. The CDR3 consists of 17 residues. CDR3 sequence (DNA): TGTGCCAGCAGCTCCCAACAGCGGGAGATAAACACCGGGGAGCTGTTTTTT. It translates to CASSSQQREINTGELFF.